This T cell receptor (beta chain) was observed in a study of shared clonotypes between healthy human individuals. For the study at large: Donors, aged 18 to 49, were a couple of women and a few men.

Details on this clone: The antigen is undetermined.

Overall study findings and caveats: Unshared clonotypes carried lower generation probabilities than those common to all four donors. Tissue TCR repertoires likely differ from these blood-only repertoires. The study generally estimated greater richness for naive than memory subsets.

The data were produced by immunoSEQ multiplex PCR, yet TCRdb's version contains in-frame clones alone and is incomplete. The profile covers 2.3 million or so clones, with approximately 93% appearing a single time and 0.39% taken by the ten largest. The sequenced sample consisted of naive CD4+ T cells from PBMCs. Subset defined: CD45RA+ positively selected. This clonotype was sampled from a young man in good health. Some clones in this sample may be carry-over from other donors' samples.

The CDR3 nucleotides read TGTGCCAGCAGTGACCCCAGGACTAGCGGGAACACCGGGGAGCTGTTTTTT. This codes for CASSDPRTSGNTGELFF. The chain carries TRBV2 and TRBJ2-2; 10 bases match TRBD2. With V trimmed by 3 bases and J by 1 base, 5 bases remained unmatched. The CDR3 runs 17 residues. Looked up from germline, CDR1 is SNHLY and CDR2 is FYNNEI.